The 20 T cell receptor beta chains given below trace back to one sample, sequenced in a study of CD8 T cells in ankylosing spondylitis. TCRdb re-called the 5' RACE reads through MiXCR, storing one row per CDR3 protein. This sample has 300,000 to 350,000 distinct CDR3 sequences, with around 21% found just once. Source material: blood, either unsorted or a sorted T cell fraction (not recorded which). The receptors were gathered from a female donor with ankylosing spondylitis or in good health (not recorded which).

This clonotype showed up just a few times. The CDR3: CASSSQRQDTQYF. CDR3 sequence (DNA): TGCGCCAGCAGCTCACAACGACAGGATACGCAGTATTTT. The chain recombines TRBV5-1 with TRBJ2-3, with D possibly TRBD1 on 5 matching bases. CDR3 length equals 13 residues. With 3 bases removed from V and 6 bases from J, the gap between germline ends came to 11 bases. From germline, CDR1 is SGHRS and CDR2 YFSETQ.

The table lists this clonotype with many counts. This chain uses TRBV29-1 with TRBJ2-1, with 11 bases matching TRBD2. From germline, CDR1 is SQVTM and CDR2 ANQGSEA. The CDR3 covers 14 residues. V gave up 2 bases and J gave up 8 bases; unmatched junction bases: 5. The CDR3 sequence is CSVERIAGGHEQFF. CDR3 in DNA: TGCAGCGTTGAACGAATAGCGGGAGGGCATGAGCAGTTCTTC.

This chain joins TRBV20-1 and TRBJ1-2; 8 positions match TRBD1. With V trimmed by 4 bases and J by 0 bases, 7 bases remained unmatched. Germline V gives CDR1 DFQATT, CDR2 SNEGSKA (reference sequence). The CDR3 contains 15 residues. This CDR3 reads CSAINRGGPNYGYTF. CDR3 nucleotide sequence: TGCAGTGCTATTAACAGGGGGGGACCTAACTATGGCTACACCTTC.

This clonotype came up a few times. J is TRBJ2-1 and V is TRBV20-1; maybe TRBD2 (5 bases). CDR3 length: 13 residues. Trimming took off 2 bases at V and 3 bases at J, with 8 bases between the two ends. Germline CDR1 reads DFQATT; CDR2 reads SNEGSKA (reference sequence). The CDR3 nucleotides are TGCAGTGCTAGACACGGGAACTACAATGAGCAGTTCTTC. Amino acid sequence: CSARHGNYNEQFF.

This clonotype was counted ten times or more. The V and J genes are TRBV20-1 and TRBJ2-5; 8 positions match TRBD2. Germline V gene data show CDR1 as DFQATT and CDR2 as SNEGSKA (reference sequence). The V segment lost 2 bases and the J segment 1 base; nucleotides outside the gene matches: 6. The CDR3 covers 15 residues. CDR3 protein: CSARPTSAFQETQYF. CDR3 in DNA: TGCAGTGCTAGACCGACTAGCGCCTTCCAAGAGACCCAGTACTTC.

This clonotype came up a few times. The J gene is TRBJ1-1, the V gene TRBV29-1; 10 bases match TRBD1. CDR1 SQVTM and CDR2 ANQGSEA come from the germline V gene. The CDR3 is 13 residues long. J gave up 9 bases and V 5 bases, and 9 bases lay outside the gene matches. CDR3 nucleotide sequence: TGCAGCGTTTCCCGGGACAGGGGCTCCCAAGCTTTCTTT. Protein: CSVSRDRGSQAFF.

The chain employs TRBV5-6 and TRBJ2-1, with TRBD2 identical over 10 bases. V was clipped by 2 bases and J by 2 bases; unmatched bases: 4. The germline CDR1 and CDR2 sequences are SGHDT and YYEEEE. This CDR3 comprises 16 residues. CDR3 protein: CASSFLLAGPYNEQFF. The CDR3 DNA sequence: TGTGCCAGCAGCTTTTTACTAGCGGGACCCTACAATGAGCAGTTCTTC.

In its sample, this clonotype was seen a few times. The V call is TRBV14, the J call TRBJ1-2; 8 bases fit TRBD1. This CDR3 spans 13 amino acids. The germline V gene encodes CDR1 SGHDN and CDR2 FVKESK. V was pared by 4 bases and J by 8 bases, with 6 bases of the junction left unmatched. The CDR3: CASSPLGTGGYTF. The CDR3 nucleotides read TGTGCCAGCAGCCCCCTGGGGACAGGCGGCTACACCTTC.

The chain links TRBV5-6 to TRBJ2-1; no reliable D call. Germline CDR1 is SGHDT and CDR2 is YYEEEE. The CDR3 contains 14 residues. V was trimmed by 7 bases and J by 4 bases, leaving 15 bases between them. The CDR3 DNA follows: TGTGCCAGCGGTTGGAGCCAAGCGTACAATGAGCAGTTCTTC. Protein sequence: CASGWSQAYNEQFF.

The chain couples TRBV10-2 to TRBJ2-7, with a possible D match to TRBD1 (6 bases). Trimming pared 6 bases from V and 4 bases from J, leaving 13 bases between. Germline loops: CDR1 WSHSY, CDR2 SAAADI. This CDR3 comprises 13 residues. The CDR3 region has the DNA TGCGCCAGCAGCACGGGACAAAGGTACGAGCAGTACTTC. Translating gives CASSTGQRYEQYF.

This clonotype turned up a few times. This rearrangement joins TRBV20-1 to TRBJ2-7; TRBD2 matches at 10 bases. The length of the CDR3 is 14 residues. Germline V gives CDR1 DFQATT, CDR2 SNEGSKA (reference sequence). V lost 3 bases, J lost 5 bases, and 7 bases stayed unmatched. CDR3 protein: CSARPGLADHEQYF. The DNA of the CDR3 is TGCAGTGCTAGGCCCGGACTAGCGGATCACGAGCAGTACTTC.

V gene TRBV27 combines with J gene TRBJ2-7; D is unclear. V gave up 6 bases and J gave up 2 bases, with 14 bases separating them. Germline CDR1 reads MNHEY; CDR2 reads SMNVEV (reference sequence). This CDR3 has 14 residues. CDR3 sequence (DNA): TGTGCCAGCAGGGAGCCTTCTGGTCCCTACGAGCAGTACTTC. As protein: CASREPSGPYEQYF.

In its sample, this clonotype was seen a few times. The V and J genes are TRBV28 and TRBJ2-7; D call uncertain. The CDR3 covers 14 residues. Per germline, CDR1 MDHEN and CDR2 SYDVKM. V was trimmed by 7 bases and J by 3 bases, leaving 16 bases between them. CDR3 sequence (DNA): TGTGCCAGCACCCCCCTGACAAAGTTCTACGAGCAGTACTTC. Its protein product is CASTPLTKFYEQYF.

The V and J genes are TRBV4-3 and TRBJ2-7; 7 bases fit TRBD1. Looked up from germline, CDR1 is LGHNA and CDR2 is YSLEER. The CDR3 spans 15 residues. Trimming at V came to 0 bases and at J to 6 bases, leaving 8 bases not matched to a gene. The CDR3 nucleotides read TGCGCCAGCAGCCAAGAGTGGGGGACAGACTTCGAGCAGTACTTC. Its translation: CASSQEWGTDFEQYF.

The CDR3 bases are TGTGCCAGCAGTTCCTCGGGAGCCAACAATGAGCAGTTCTTC. Residues: CASSSSGANNEQFF. V is TRBV6-5 and J is TRBJ2-1, with D tentatively TRBD2 (6 bases). The germline V and J ends were trimmed by 4 bases and 5 bases, with 12 bases remaining between them. Germline CDR1 is MNHEY and CDR2 is SVGAGI. This CDR3 region has 14 residues.

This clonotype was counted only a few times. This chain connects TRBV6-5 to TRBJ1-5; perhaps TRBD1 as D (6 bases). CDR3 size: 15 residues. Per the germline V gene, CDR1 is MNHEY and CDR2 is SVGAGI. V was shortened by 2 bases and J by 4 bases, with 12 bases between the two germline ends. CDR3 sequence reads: CASSYAHRENQPQHF. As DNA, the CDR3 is TGTGCCAGCAGTTACGCTCACAGGGAGAATCAGCCCCAGCATTTT.

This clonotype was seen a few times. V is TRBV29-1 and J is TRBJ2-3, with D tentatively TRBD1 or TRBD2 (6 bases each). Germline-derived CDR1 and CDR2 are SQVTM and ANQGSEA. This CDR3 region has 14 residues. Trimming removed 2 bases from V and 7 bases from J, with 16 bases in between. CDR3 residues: CSVETGAWPNTQYF. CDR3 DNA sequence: TGCAGCGTTGAAACGGGGGCCTGGCCAAATACGCAGTATTTT.

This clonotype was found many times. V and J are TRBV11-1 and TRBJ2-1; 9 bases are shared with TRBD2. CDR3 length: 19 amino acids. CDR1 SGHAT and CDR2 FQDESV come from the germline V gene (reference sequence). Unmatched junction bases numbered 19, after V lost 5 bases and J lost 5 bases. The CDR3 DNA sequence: TGTGCCAGCAGCCCAGTTCGGCGGGAGGGCAAAAGCCCGAACAATGAGCAGTTCTTC. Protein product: CASSPVRREGKSPNNEQFF.

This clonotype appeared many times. CDR3 nucleotides: TGCAGCGTCCTCGACACCCGCTCTGGAAACACCATATATTTT. It codes for CSVLDTRSGNTIYF. This chain joins TRBV29-1 and TRBJ1-3, with D unresolved. In germline, CDR1 is SQVTM, CDR2 ANQGSEA. The CDR3 spans 14 residues. V was pared by 6 bases and J by 0 bases, with 12 bases between. The variable domain in full, with the rest retrieved from reference TRBV29-1 and TRBJ1-3, is SAVISQKPSRDICQRGTSLTIQCQVDSQVTMMFWYRQQPGQSLTLIATANQGSEATYESGFVIDKFPISRPNLTFSTLTVSNMSPEDSSIYLCSVLDTRSGNTIYFGEGSWLTVV.

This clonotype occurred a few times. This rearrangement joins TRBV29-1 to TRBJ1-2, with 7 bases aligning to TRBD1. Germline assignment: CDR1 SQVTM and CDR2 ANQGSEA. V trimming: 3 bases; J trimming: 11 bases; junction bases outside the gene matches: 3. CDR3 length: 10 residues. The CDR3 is CSVEAGGYTF. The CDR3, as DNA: TGCAGCGTTGAGGCAGGGGGATACACCTTC.